This T cell receptor (beta chain) was captured by sequencing in a study of persistence of HIV-infected CD4 T cells. Study details: Up to roughly 180 mL blood was drawn at multiple time points; a couple of donors had single-time leukapheresis.

General study points: Degenerate expanded CDR3beta sequences were enriched among CMV- and Gag-responding cells.

On this clone itself: Its antigen remains unidentified.

This was the immunoSEQ version 4 assay in survey mode. Sequenced by immunoSEQ multiplex PCR; TCRdb stores in-frame clones only, minus some. This sample yields roughly 48,000 clones, of which 88% are seen a single time; 0.45% to 0.5% belongs to the top ten. Cells were stimulated nonspecifically with anti-CD3/anti-CD28 magnetic beads. Sorting selected CD4+ T cells upregulating both CD40 ligand and CD69. For at least 4 years, plasma HIV-1 RNA was undetectable (<50 copies/mL). PBMCs were depleted of CD8+ T cells before stimulation. Trimming took 3 bases from V and 5 from J, leaving 28 bases between them. The length of the CDR3 is 19 residues. The germline V gene encodes CDR1 SGHVS and CDR2 FQNEAQ.

The clonotype comes from an adult woman with HIV who was CMV-seropositive. The sample consisted of CD4+ T cells sorted from PBMCs after approximately 20-hour stimulation, taken from a patient who received antiretroviral therapy. This rearrangement joins TRBV7-8 to TRBJ2-5; D not certain. The CDR3 nucleotides are TGTGCCAGCAGCTTTTCCTGGTGGAGTTTAGGAGCGCGGATGGAGACCCAGTACTTC. Protein product: CASSFSWWSLGARMETQYF.